This TCR beta chain was identified during a study of OX40 agonist ivuxolimab in advanced cancers. Across the study: Patients receiving dose escalation had hepatocellular carcinoma, melanoma, renal cell or head and neck cancer.

Turning to this clone: The antigen is not known.

Findings of the study overall: Both CD4+ and CD8+ T cell populations in blood had undergone clonal expansion by week 6 at 0.1 to 3.0 mg/kg. Antigen specificity was not determined for the expanded peripheral T cells.

The data were produced by immunoSEQ multiplex PCR, yet TCRdb's version contains in-frame clones alone and is incomplete. Of about 50,000 clones listed, around 87% are singletons. This CDR3 spans 16 amino acids. The germline V gene has CDR1 SGHKS and CDR2 YYEKEE (reference sequence). J lost 1 base, V lost 1 base, and 3 bases had no gene match. The chain couples TRBV5-5 to TRBJ2-4, with TRBD1 identical over 9 bases. The origin of this receptor is an adult with an advanced solid tumor such as melanoma, head and neck, liver or kidney cancer. The source was CD4+ or CD8+ T cells sorted from blood, collected in a trial of the OX40 agonist ivuxolimab. This chain's CDR3 is CASSLFGQGAKNIQYF. CDR3 nucleotide sequence: TGTGCCAGCAGCTTGTTTGGACAGGGGGCCAAAAACATTCAGTACTTC.